A single sample is the source of the 23 T cell receptor beta chains below, sequenced in a study of T cells in Graves' hyperthyroidism and ophthalmopathy. Amplification yielded TCR beta CDR3 regions, with RNA transcripts as the source. HTBI primers were employed in a first-round RT-PCR of the TCR CDR3. TCRdb reprocessed the multiplex PCR reads with MiXCR, giving one entry per CDR3 protein. The sample holds a few hundred thousand distinct CDR3 sequences, 15% seen once. The source material was blood. The receptors originated from a woman in her twenties or thirties with Graves' hyperthyroidism.

This clonotype was counted at least ten times. This chain links TRBV3-1 with TRBJ2-5, with D possibly matching TRBD2 (6 bases). The CDR3 has 15 amino acids. The germline V gene encodes CDR1 LGHDT and CDR2 YNNKEL (reference sequence). Trimming shortened V by 2 bases and J by 7 bases, and 17 bases separated the two germline ends. CDR3 in amino acids: CASSQNWRGSGTQYF. The CDR3 DNA sequence: TGTGCCAGCAGCCAAAATTGGCGGGGATCAGGGACCCAGTACTTC.

V is TRBV27 and J is TRBJ2-7; 8 bases match TRBD2. V gave up 4 bases and J gave up 4 bases; unmatched junction bases: 18. CDR1 and CDR2 (germline): MNHEY, SMNVEV (reference sequence). CDR3 size: 18 residues. The CDR3 DNA follows: TGTGCCAGCAGTTCGGGGGGGGGCCTACGGACTAATCTTTACGAGCAGTACTTC. It encodes CASSSGGGLRTNLYEQYF.

This clonotype was observed many times. The chain couples TRBV2 to TRBJ2-2; D possibly corresponds to TRBD1 (5 bases). Trimming took off 6 bases at V and 1 base at J, with 12 bases between the two ends. The V gene's germline CDR1 is SNHLY and CDR2 FYNNEI. The CDR3 sequence is 15 residues long. The CDR3: CASSSGLRNTGELFF. The CDR3 DNA reads TGTGCCAGCAGCTCAGGGTTGAGGAACACCGGGGAGCTGTTTTTT. The full variable domain, its missing parts supplied by reference TRBV2 and TRBJ2-2, is EPEVTQTPSHQVTQMGQEVILRCVPISNHLYFYWYRQILGQKVEFLVSFYNNEISEKSEIFDDQFSVERPDGSNFTLKIRSTKLEDSAMYFCASSSGLRNTGELFFGEGSRLTVL.

The CDR3 DNA follows: TGTGCCAGCAGCCCCGCGGGTGGGGTAGGGACCCAGTACTTC. As protein: CASSPAGGVGTQYF. This chain connects TRBV5-5 to TRBJ2-5; a possible D gene is TRBD2 (5 bases). This CDR3 spans 14 amino acids. V was cut by 4 bases and J by 7 bases, with 17 bases left in between. Germline CDR1 SGHKS, CDR2 YYEKEE (reference sequence).

This clonotype was detected many times. J is TRBJ1-4 and V is TRBV12-3 or TRBV12-4; 8 bases align to TRBD1. This CDR3 comprises 16 residues. With 4 bases clipped from V and 5 bases from J, the junction kept 9 bases outside the gene matches. The CDR3 loop is CASSSGQGVSNEKLFF. In DNA form, the CDR3 reads TGTGCCAGCAGTTCCGGACAGGGCGTCTCAAATGAAAAACTGTTTTTT.

Worth noting for this clonotype: At one end the junction does not follow the germline gene, possibly because of a read error. This rearrangement joins TRBV20-1 to TRBJ2-7; D is possibly TRBD1 (5 bases). The CDR3 is 14 residues long. Germline V gene lookup returns CDR1 DFQATT and CDR2 SNEGSKA (reference sequence). CDR3 sequence (DNA): TGCGGTGCTAGAAGTTCACAAACTGGGGCCGAGCAGTACTTC. This encodes CGARSSQTGAEQYF.

This clonotype came up many times. CDR3 sequence: CASSQSLGRTEAFF. CDR3 nucleotides: TGTGCCAGCAGCCAAAGTCTAGGGAGGACTGAAGCTTTCTTT. The V call is TRBV3-1, the J call TRBJ1-1; unclear D gene. Per germline, CDR1 LGHDT and CDR2 YNNKEL (reference sequence). Between the trimmed V and J ends, which lost 2 bases and 5 bases, there was a span of 12 bases. This CDR3 contains 14 residues.

This clonotype occurred a few times. The V gene is TRBV7-2, the J gene TRBJ1-5, with a tentative D call TRBD1 (5 bases). Germline CDR1 reads SGHTA; CDR2 reads FQGNSA. This CDR3 is built from 16 residues. Trimming removed 1 base from V and 0 bases from J, with 10 bases in between. For the CDR3, the DNA is TGTGCCAGCAGCTTAGGGTGGGGGTATAGCAATCAGCCCCAGCATTTT. This codes for CASSLGWGYSNQPQHF. Supplemented by reference TRBV7-2 and TRBJ1-5, the full variable domain reads GAGVSQSPSNKVTEKGKDVELRCDPISGHTALYWYRQSLGQGLEFLIYFQGNSAPDKSGLPSDRFSAERTGGSVSTLTIQRTQQEDSAVYLCASSLGWGYSNQPQHFGDGTRLSIL.

This clonotype was seen many times. The V call is TRBV30, the J call TRBJ2-7, with D perhaps TRBD2 (5 bases). CDR1 and CDR2 (germline): GTSNPN, SVGIG (reference sequence). The V and J ends lost 0 bases and 5 bases respectively, with 14 bases between them. The CDR3 contains 14 residues. The CDR3 sequence is CAWSVLGRGNEQYF. The CDR3 DNA sequence: TGTGCCTGGAGTGTACTGGGAAGAGGGAACGAGCAGTACTTC.

This clonotype was detected many times. The rearrangement uses TRBV28 and TRBJ2-5; 7 nucleotides match TRBD1. CDR1 and CDR2 (germline): MDHEN, SYDVKM. CDR3 length: 14 amino acids. With 2 bases clipped from V and 5 bases from J, the junction kept 5 bases outside the gene matches. The CDR3 spells CASSLEGARETQYF. For the CDR3, the DNA is TGTGCCAGCAGTTTAGAGGGGGCCAGGGAGACCCAGTACTTC.

In this sample, this clonotype turned up a few times. The rearrangement links TRBV28 to TRBJ1-4; D remains ambiguous. Germline V gene sequence: CDR1 MDHEN, CDR2 SYDVKM. The CDR3 is 15 residues long. With 2 bases removed from V and 4 bases from J, the gap between germline ends came to 11 bases. The CDR3 here is CASSLDQGINEKLFF. The CDR3 bases are TGTGCCAGCAGTTTAGATCAAGGGATTAATGAAAAACTGTTTTTT.

The table lists this clonotype with many counts. The chain combines TRBV2 with TRBJ2-7, with D unresolved. V was shortened by 1 base and J by 3 bases, with 13 bases between the two germline ends. In germline, CDR1 is SNHLY, CDR2 FYNNEI. The CDR3 is 15 residues long. The CDR3 region is CASSEGRRRDYEQYF. The CDR3 DNA is TGTGCCAGCAGTGAAGGCCGGCGGAGAGACTACGAGCAGTACTTC.

This clonotype was seen at least ten times. The chain is built from TRBV30 and TRBJ1-2; unclear D gene. This CDR3 is built from 11 residues. Germline lookup yields CDR1 GTSNPN and CDR2 SVGIG (reference sequence). The V end lost 5 bases, the J end lost 5 bases, and 9 bases lay between the germline ends. CDR3 loop: CAWSGVYGYTF. The CDR3 nucleotides are TGTGCCTGGTCCGGGGTTTATGGCTACACCTTC.

At least ten counts were recorded for this clonotype. The chain combines TRBV28 with TRBJ2-7; D not resolved. The length of the CDR3 is 15 residues. Germline-derived CDR1 and CDR2 are MDHEN and SYDVKM. The V end was cut by 2 bases, the J end by 3 bases, with 14 bases between. In DNA form, the CDR3 reads TGTGCCAGCAGTTTAGGCCGACACCCGAACTACGAGCAGTACTTC. Translation: CASSLGRHPNYEQYF.

This clonotype was seen ten or more times. The gene calls are TRBV29-1 and TRBJ2-1; 10 nucleotides line up with TRBD1. CDR3 length equals 13 residues. Germline CDR1 reads SQVTM; CDR2 reads ANQGSEA. Trimming at V came to 7 bases and at J to 4 bases, leaving 4 bases not matched to a gene. DNA for the CDR3: TGCAGCGCCGGGACAGGGGCTTACAATGAGCAGTTCTTC. Its protein product is CSAGTGAYNEQFF.

This clonotype occurred many times. The rearrangement joins TRBV28 to TRBJ1-2; 10 bases agree with TRBD1. Germline CDR1 is MDHEN and CDR2 is SYDVKM. There are 15 residues in the CDR3. Trimming removed 3 bases from V and 5 bases from J; junction bases left unmatched: 6. Here the CDR3 reads CASSFRQGAKYGYTF. Written as DNA, the CDR3 is TGTGCCAGCAGTTTTCGACAGGGGGCAAAGTATGGCTACACCTTC.

V gene TRBV9 combines with J gene TRBJ2-7, with 10 bases lining up with TRBD1. V lost 4 bases, J lost 5 bases, and 12 bases stayed unmatched. Per germline, CDR1 SGDLS and CDR2 YYNGEE. This CDR3 has 16 residues. The chain's CDR3 is CASSTHRDRGNHEQYF. For the CDR3, the DNA is TGTGCCAGCAGCACCCACCGGGACAGGGGAAACCACGAGCAGTACTTC.

This clonotype was found once. The chain uses TRBV28 and TRBJ2-2; D may match TRBD1 or TRBD2 (5 bases each). The CDR3 loop spans 15 amino acids. V was clipped by 8 bases and J by 2 bases, with 15 bases between them. Germline loops: CDR1 MDHEN, CDR2 SYDVKM. The CDR3 sequence is CASRPGTINTGELFF. CDR3 bases: TGTGCCAGCCGCCCTGGGACCATAAACACCGGGGAGCTGTTTTTT.

This clonotype has a count of ten or more. This chain connects TRBV3-1 to TRBJ2-3, with TRBD2 matching 13 bases. This CDR3 region has 16 residues. Germline values: CDR1 LGHDT, CDR2 YNNKEL (reference sequence). V gave up 4 bases and J gave up 3 bases; unmatched junction bases: 4. The CDR3 is CASSRRTSGRTDTQYF. In DNA, the CDR3 is TGTGCCAGCAGCCGAAGGACTAGCGGGAGAACAGATACGCAGTATTTT.

This clonotype has only a few counts. The chain combines TRBV24-1 with TRBJ2-3; a possible D gene is TRBD2 (6 bases). The CDR3 runs to 16 residues. The V end was cut by 4 bases, the J end by 3 bases, with 16 bases between. Germline V CDR1 and CDR2: KGHDR, SFDVKD. This CDR3 is CATSERDHLETDTQYF. The CDR3 region has the DNA TGTGCCACCAGTGAGCGGGACCACCTTGAGACAGATACGCAGTATTTT.

This clonotype showed up just once. The V gene is TRBV11-2, the J gene TRBJ2-7; 8 bases align to TRBD1. This CDR3 is 15 amino acids long. Germline V gene data show CDR1 as SGHAT and CDR2 as FQNNGV. V lost 5 bases, J lost 2 bases, and 8 bases stayed unmatched. CDR3: CASSLTTGEAYEQYF. The CDR3, as DNA: TGTGCCAGCAGCCTTACGACAGGGGAGGCCTACGAGCAGTACTTC.

There are many counts of this clonotype. This sequence joins TRBV4-1 and TRBJ1-5; a weak D match, TRBD1 (6 bases). CDR1 is MGHRA, CDR2 YSYEKL, per germline. The CDR3 has 15 residues. The V gene lost 4 bases and the J gene lost 6 bases, with 16 bases spanning the gap. The CDR3 DNA sequence: TGCGCCAGCAGCCTTTCAACAGGGTTCTCTCAGCCCCAGCATTTT. Protein sequence: CASSLSTGFSQPQHF.

This clonotype was seen a handful of times. V is TRBV19 and J is TRBJ2-7; D possibly corresponds to TRBD2 (6 bases). This CDR3 is 14 amino acids long. V lost 3 bases and J 0 bases, leaving 9 bases between the germline ends. Germline V gene lookup returns CDR1 LNHDA and CDR2 SQIVND (reference sequence). For the CDR3, the DNA is TGTGCCAGTAGTATGGCTAGCGCCTCCTACGAGCAGTACTTC. It is translated as CASSMASASYEQYF.